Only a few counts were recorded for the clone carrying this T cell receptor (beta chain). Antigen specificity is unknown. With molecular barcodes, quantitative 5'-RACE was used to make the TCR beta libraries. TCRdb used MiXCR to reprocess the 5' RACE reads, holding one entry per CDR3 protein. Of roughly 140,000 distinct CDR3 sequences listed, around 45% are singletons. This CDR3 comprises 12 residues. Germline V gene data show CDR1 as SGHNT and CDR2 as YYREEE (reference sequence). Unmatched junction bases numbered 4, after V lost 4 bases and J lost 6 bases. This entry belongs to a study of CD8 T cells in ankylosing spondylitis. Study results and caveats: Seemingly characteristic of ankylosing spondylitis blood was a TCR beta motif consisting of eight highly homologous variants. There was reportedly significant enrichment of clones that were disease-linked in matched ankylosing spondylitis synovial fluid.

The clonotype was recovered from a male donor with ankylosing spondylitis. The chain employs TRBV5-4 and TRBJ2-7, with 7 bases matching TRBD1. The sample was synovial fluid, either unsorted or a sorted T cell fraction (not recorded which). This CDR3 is CASSTTGVEQYF. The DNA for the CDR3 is TGTGCCAGCAGCACCACAGGGGTCGAGCAGTACTTC.